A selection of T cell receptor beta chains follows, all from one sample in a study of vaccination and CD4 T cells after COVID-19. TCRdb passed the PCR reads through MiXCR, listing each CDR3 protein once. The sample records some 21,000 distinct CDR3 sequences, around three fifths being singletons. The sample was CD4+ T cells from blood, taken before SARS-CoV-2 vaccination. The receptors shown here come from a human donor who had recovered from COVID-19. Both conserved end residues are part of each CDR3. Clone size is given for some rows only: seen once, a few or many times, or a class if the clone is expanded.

CDR3: CASSPSQGTETQYF
V: TRBV7-2
size: -
J: TRBJ2-5

CDR3: CASSQTRINEQFF
V: TRBV7-3
size: -
J: TRBJ2-1

CDR3: CASSQRRGIGETQYF
V: TRBV7-2
size: -
J: TRBJ2-5

CDR3: CASSLTGTGVRRAFF
V: TRBV7-8
size: -
J: TRBJ1-1

CDR3: CASSSGRARAYEQYF
V: TRBV19
size: -
J: TRBJ2-7

CDR3: CATQTSDRSTDTQYF
V: TRBV7-8
size: -
J: TRBJ2-3

CDR3: CASSFSRVGELFF
V: TRBV27
size: few
J: TRBJ2-2

CDR3: CASSIGWGRVPGETQYF
V: TRBV19
size: -
J: TRBJ2-5

CDR3: CATSRLDSPLHF
V: TRBV15
size: few
J: TRBJ1-6

CDR3: CASSFVSPLRAFF
V: TRBV28
size: few
J: TRBJ1-1